Shown below are 21 T cell receptor beta chains from a single sample sequenced in a study of cytomegalovirus exposure and HLA in healthy donors. The assay was immunoSEQ multiplex PCR, and TCRdb's table has in-frame clones only and misses some. The repertoire consists of about 73,000 clones, with about 87% occurring once and the leading ten covering 3% to 4%. Sequences were obtained from PBMCs. These receptors were obtained from a woman between 18 and 29 years old in good health and CMV-seropositive.

V and J are TRBV18 and TRBJ2-6; D gene ambiguous. Germline CDR1 KGHSH, CDR2 LQKENI. CDR3 length: 14 amino acids. V dropped 4 bases and J dropped 4 bases, with 8 bases sitting between them. DNA of the CDR3: TGTGCCAGCTCACGAACGAGAGGGGCCAACGTCCTGACTTTC. Translation gives CASSRTRGANVLTF. The whole variable domain, remainder taken from reference TRBV18 and TRBJ2-6, is NAGVMQNPRHLVRRRGQEARLRCSPMKGHSHVYWYRQLPEEGLKFMVYLQKENIIDESGMPKERFSAEFPKEGPSILRIQQVVRGDSAAYFCASSRTRGANVLTFGAGSRLTVL.

The rearrangement joins TRBV4-1 to TRBJ2-5; 7 nucleotides align to TRBD2. Germline V gives CDR1 MGHRA, CDR2 YSYEKL. This CDR3 comprises 14 residues. V lost 2 bases, J lost 2 bases, and 2 bases stayed unmatched. This chain's CDR3 is CASSQQAGQETQYF. In nucleotides, the CDR3 is TGCGCCAGCAGCCAACAAGCGGGGCAAGAGACCCAGTACTTC.

This chain joins TRBV7-8 and TRBJ1-2; a possible D gene is TRBD1 (5 bases). V was clipped by 5 bases and J by 6 bases, with 13 bases between them. There are 13 residues in the CDR3. CDR1 is SGHVS, CDR2 FQNEAQ, per germline. The CDR3 reads CASSGALEDGYTF. The CDR3 DNA reads TGTGCCAGCAGCGGGGCCTTGGAAGATGGCTACACCTTC.

This rearrangement joins TRBV6-6 to TRBJ2-1, with 10 bases lining up with TRBD1. Germline V gene sequence: CDR1 MNHNY, CDR2 SVGAGI (reference sequence). V lost 6 bases, J lost 6 bases, and 5 bases stayed unmatched. The CDR3 consists of 14 residues. The CDR3 reads CASSTRTGGNEQFF. CDR3 nucleotide sequence: TGTGCCAGCAGCACCCGGACAGGGGGCAATGAGCAGTTCTTC.

The genes are TRBV2 and TRBJ2-7; 8 bases are a match to TRBD1. J lost 2 bases, V lost 6 bases, and 9 bases had no gene match. The germline CDR1 and CDR2 sequences are SNHLY and FYNNEI. The CDR3 spans 15 residues. The CDR3 DNA reads TGTGCCAGCAGGGCCGGGACAGGAGGAGCCTACGAGCAGTACTTC. Protein sequence: CASRAGTGGAYEQYF.

J is TRBJ2-5 and V is TRBV9, with 7 bases aligning to TRBD1. The CDR3 has 15 amino acids. The V gene end was trimmed by 0 bases and the J gene end by 5 bases; junction bases not matched to a gene: 7. The V gene's germline CDR1 is SGDLS and CDR2 YYNGEE. This CDR3 is CASSVETGSGETQYF. For the CDR3, the DNA is TGTGCCAGCAGCGTAGAGACAGGGTCTGGGGAGACCCAGTACTTC.

The chain carries TRBV27 and TRBJ2-3, with 10 bases lining up with TRBD2. Unmatched junction bases numbered 9, after V lost 6 bases and J lost 3 bases. CDR3 length: 16 amino acids. Per the germline V gene, CDR1 is MNHEY and CDR2 is SMNVEV (reference sequence). CDR3 DNA sequence: TGTGCCAGCAGCCACCGGACTAGCGGTGCAACAGATACGCAGTATTTT. It translates to CASSHRTSGATDTQYF.

This chain links TRBV19 with TRBJ1-2; 8 positions match TRBD1. Germline CDR1 and CDR2: LNHDA and SQIVND (reference sequence). Unmatched junction bases numbered 7, after V lost 4 bases and J lost 6 bases. The CDR3 runs to 14 residues. CDR3 bases: TGTGCCAGTAGTACCCACTCGACAGGGGATGGCTACACCTTC. Its translation is CASSTHSTGDGYTF.

The chain has TRBV6-5 and TRBJ1-3; unclear D gene. Germline CDR1 reads MNHEY; CDR2 reads SVGAGI. Trimming cost V 2 bases and J 7 bases, with 6 bases left between them. This CDR3 comprises 12 residues. CDR3 in amino acids: CASSYGGNTIYF. Here the CDR3 DNA reads TGTGCCAGCAGTTACGGCGGGAACACCATATATTTT.

The J gene is TRBJ2-1, the V gene TRBV30; 7 bases fit TRBD2. Trimming took 2 bases from V and 3 from J; bases not matched to a gene: 4. Germline loops: CDR1 GTSNPN, CDR2 SVGIG (reference sequence). The CDR3 is made up of 14 amino acids. CDR3 coding DNA: TGTGCCTGGAGTCCGGGACTACTCTACAATGAGCAGTTCTTC. This translates into CAWSPGLLYNEQFF.

The chain recombines TRBV10-3 with TRBJ2-3, with D perhaps TRBD2 (6 bases). The CDR3 is made up of 15 amino acids. V lost 5 bases to trimming and J lost 3 bases, with 15 bases between them. Germline values: CDR1 ENHRY, CDR2 SYGVKD. CDR3 amino acids: CAISLVGGMTDTQYF. The CDR3 DNA is TGTGCCATCAGTCTAGTTGGGGGGATGACAGATACGCAGTATTTT.

The V and J genes are TRBV7-8 and TRBJ2-1; 7 bases match TRBD1. V dropped 2 bases and J dropped 4; count of bases not matched to a gene: 11. Germline CDR1 and CDR2: SGHVS and FQNEAQ. The CDR3 spans 17 residues. The CDR3 sequence: CASSLIGRGQVYNEQFF. CDR3 DNA: TGTGCCAGCAGCTTAATCGGTCGAGGACAGGTATACAATGAGCAGTTCTTC.

This sequence joins TRBV13 and TRBJ2-3, with TRBD2 matching over 11 bases. In germline, CDR1 is PRHDT, CDR2 FYEKMQ (reference sequence). The CDR3 has 17 residues. Trimming cost V 4 bases and J 5 bases; bases outside gene matches: 11. CDR3 DNA sequence: TGTGCCAGCAGCTCCAAAGTTAGCGGGGGGGCTATAGATACGCAGTATTTT. Translating gives CASSSKVSGGAIDTQYF. The full variable domain, rest sourced from reference TRBV13 and TRBJ2-3, is AAGVIQSPRHLIKEKRETATLKCYPIPRHDTVYWYQQGPGQDPQFLISFYEKMQSDKGSIPDRFSAQQFSDYHSELNMSSLELGDSALYFCASSSKVSGGAIDTQYFGPGTRLTVL.

This clone was seen just once. J is TRBJ2-1 and V is TRBV4-1, with 10 bases identical to TRBD2. The CDR3 spans 14 residues. CDR1 and CDR2 from the germline V gene are MGHRA and YSYEKL. The trim removed 4 bases at V and 9 bases at J, leaving 6 bases unmatched. This CDR3 reads CASSPSGRASEQFF. The CDR3 region has the DNA TGCGCCAGCAGCCCGAGCGGGAGGGCCAGTGAGCAGTTCTTC.

About this clone: A junction end diverges from the germline sequence, so it may reflect a read error. The V gene is TRBV10-3, the J gene TRBJ2-7, with D unresolved. Germline V lookup: CDR1 ENHRY, CDR2 SYGVKD. The CDR3 is made up of 11 amino acids. CDR3 nucleotides: TGTGCCATCGGTGATACCTACGAGCAGTACTTC. It translates to CAIGDTYEQYF.

V usage is TRBV5-6 and J usage is TRBJ2-3; D may be TRBD2 (5 bases). Trimming took off 5 bases at V and 4 bases at J, with 20 bases between the two ends. The CDR3 is made up of 16 amino acids. Germline CDR1 and CDR2: SGHDT and YYEEEE. CDR3 in amino acids: CASRQDYLYSADTQYF. The CDR3 nucleotides are TGTGCCAGCAGGCAAGACTATCTATATTCCGCAGATACGCAGTATTTT.

The chain recombines TRBV7-6 with TRBJ2-1; 8 nucleotides agree with TRBD2. The V and J ends lost 1 base and 5 bases, in that order; junction bases with no gene match: 10. Germline loops: CDR1 SGHVS, CDR2 FNYEAQ. The CDR3 has 17 amino acids. The CDR3: CASSLGAALAANNEQFF. CDR3 sequence (DNA): TGTGCCAGCAGCTTAGGGGCGGCACTAGCGGCAAACAATGAGCAGTTCTTC.

The chain combines TRBV9 with TRBJ2-5; 10 nucleotides agree with TRBD2. V gave up 0 bases and J gave up 1 base; unmatched junction bases: 6. This CDR3 has 17 residues. Germline values: CDR1 SGDLS, CDR2 YYNGEE. The CDR3 spells CASSVAISGGTQETQYF. DNA of the CDR3: TGTGCCAGCAGCGTAGCGATTAGCGGGGGGACCCAAGAGACCCAGTACTTC.

The V gene is TRBV4-3, the J gene TRBJ1-6, with D perhaps TRBD1 (5 bases). The germline CDR1 and CDR2 sequences are LGHNA and YSLEER. This CDR3 is 14 amino acids long. V lost 4 bases to trimming and J lost 7 bases, with 11 bases between them. The CDR3 protein is CASSLLQGNSPLHF. CDR3 coding DNA: TGCGCCAGCAGCCTATTGCAGGGAAATTCACCCCTCCACTTT.

This chain links TRBV5-1 with TRBJ2-7, with D maybe TRBD1 (6 bases). The ends were cut back, 5 bases at V and 2 bases at J, with 11 bases in the middle. Germline CDR1 reads SGHRS; CDR2 reads YFSETQ. The length of the CDR3 is 13 residues. The CDR3 DNA reads as TGCGCCAGCAGAGGACAGAGCACCTACGAGCAGTACTTC. As protein: CASRGQSTYEQYF.

This chain links TRBV2 with TRBJ2-5, with D possibly being TRBD2 (6 bases). Germline V lookup: CDR1 SNHLY, CDR2 FYNNEI. V was clipped by 4 bases and J by 4 bases, with 10 bases between them. The CDR3 extends over 13 amino acids. Written as DNA, the CDR3 is TGTGCCAGCAGTGGGCGGGACGGAGAGACCCAGTACTTC. Amino acids: CASSGRDGETQYF.